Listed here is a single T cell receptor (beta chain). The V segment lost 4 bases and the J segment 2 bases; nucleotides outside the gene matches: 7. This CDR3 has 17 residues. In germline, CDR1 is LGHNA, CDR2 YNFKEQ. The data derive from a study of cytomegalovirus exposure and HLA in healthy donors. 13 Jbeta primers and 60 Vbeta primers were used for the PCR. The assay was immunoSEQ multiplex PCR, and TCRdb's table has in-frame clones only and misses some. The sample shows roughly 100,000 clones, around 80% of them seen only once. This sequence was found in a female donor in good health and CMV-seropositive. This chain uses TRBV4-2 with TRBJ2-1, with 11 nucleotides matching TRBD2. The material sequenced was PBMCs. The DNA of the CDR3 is TGTGCCAGCAGCCTAGCGGGGGGGATTTCGGCCTACAATGAGCAGTTCTTC. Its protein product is CASSLAGGISAYNEQFF.